This T cell receptor beta chain was sequenced for a study of PD-1 blockade in classical Hodgkin lymphoma (TCRdb year 2020). Describing the broader study: Nivolumab dosing was 3 mg/kg intravenously every 2 weeks, continuing until either disease progression or unacceptable toxicity. The study used TCR beta sequencing and CyTOF to define a peripheral blood immune signature of response to PD-1 blockade in classical Hodgkin lymphoma. Results the study describes overall, beyond this receptor: By C4D1, a significant rise was seen in CD4+ TCR diversity but not in CD8+ TCR diversity (p=0.0027 vs p=0.16), and the rise was most apparent among complete responders (p=0.02). Baseline diversity similar to that of newly diagnosed patients was observed in trial patients achieving complete response, whereas significantly lower diversity was observed in partial responders and progressors. The study covered only a single clinical trial cohort, and the causes of the repertoire differences, possibly disease activity or prior therapy, were still not defined. Patients starting nivolumab less than 1 year after ASCT had lower diversity and were excluded from later analyses to avoid confounding by immune reconstitution. Baseline TCR diversity was reported to be lower in newly diagnosed patients than in healthy donors, and even lower in relapsed/refractory patients.

From a lookup of the germline V gene, CDR1 and CDR2 are SNHLY and FYNNEI. V and J are trimmed by 3 bases and 7 bases, and the gene matches miss 5 bases of the junction. The CDR3 starts with the cysteine, ends with the phenylalanine, and has 15 residues. The DNA shown is the 45-base CDR3, in frame from base 1. Genomic DNA was isolated using the Qiagen DNeasy kit from unsorted PBMCs as well as from negatively selected CD4+ and CD8+ fractions. TCR beta CDR3 regions were subjected to amplification by immunoSEQ multiplex PCR with primers that anneal to V and J segments. A synthetic immune receptor repertoire was used to minimize amplification bias, and any residual bias was removed computationally once sequencing was done. Per the authors' processing: Repertoire diversity was quantified as the Shannon entropy index using custom Python scripts. The unsorted, CD4+ and CD8+ repertoires were each analyzed separately, with the exception of combined analyses, where CD4+ and CD8+ sequences were merged in silico. Clonal expansion was defined as a frequency increase of at least 2-fold after treatment compared with C1D1, and clones undetected at baseline were assigned a pseudocount of 0.5. Singleton clones were defined as clones with 0 or 1 copy at C1D1, and non-singleton clones were defined as clones with 2 or more copies. Clones expanded in unsorted samples were labelled as CD4+, CD8+ or unknown by matching protein sequences in sorted samples from the same patient. Wilcoxon tests on paired samples were used to test changes in diversity from C1D1 to C4D1. In its TCRdb copy, this immuneACCESS table keeps in-frame sequences only and misses some clones. Where compared with another copy, unresolved V genes explain less than half of these, and the others have no known cause. V and J calls and clone size are as listed in that table; D and trimming were resolved from the DNA. This sample lists about 12,000 clones; approximately 79% were detected once. Jointly, the top ten make up more than 1.5% of the sample.

In light of the paper, this sample's time point label describes: cycle 1 day 1 (C1D1), immediately before nivolumab initiation. Relapse after autologous stem cell transplantation had occurred in all trial patients, and cohorts A, B and C were distinguished by prior brentuximab vedotin exposure. Using a Miltenyi CD4+ T cell isolation kit, CD4+ T cells were purified from thawed PBMCs through magnetic negative selection. The trial cohort included 55 to 65 patients with relapsed/refractory classical Hodgkin lymphoma, and each patient had a best overall response of complete response, partial response or progressive disease. In the multi-cohort phase II CheckMate 205 trial, trial patients received single-agent nivolumab. An independent review committee assessed best overall response by applying the 2007 International Working Group response criteria. PBMCs from the trial were collected at three points: immediately before nivolumab initiation (C1D1), and during therapy at cycle 2 day 1 and cycle 4 day 1. Peripheral blood was collected in 8 mL Vacutainer Cell Preparation Tubes, from which PBMCs were isolated by centrifugation and then cryopreserved. Purified CD4+ and CD8+ fractions were prepared only for cases where an additional PBMC sample was available. On LS columns in a quadroMACS separator, the magnetically labelled cells were depleted, and the flow-through was collected as the purified fraction.

Regarding this clone: Its antigen is not yet known. The sample holds no much larger clone one base away, and base qualities are not on file.

The rearranged segments are TRBV2 and TRBJ1-4; 10 bases in the middle match TRBD1. Sequenced here: CD4+ T cells from blood, sampled at baseline. This TCR came from a human donor with classical Hodgkin lymphoma. At the DNA level, the sequence is TGTGCCAGCAGTGATAGGGGGACAGGGGTTGAAAAACTGTTTTTT. Translated, it gives CASSDRGTGVEKLFF.